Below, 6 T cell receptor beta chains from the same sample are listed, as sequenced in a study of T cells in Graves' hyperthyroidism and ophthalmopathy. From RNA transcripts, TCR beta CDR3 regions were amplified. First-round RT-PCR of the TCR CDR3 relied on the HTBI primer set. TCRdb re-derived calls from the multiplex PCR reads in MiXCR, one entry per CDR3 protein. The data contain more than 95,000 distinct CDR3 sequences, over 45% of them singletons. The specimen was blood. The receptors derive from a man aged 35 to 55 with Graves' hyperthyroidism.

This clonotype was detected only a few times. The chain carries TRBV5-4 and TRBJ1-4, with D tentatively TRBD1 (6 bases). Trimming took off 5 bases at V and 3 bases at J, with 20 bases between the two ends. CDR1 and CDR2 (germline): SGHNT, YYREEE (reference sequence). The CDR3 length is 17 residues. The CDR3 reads CASSREGGRGANEKLFF. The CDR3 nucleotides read TGTGCCAGCAGTCGCGAGGGGGGGCGCGGGGCTAATGAAAAACTGTTTTTT.

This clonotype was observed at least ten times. CDR3 nucleotide sequence: TGCGCCAGCAGCTTGATGGGACAGGTTAACTACGAGCAGTACTTC. Translating gives CASSLMGQVNYEQYF. V and J are TRBV5-1 and TRBJ2-7; 8 bases are shared with TRBD1. The germline CDR1 and CDR2 sequences are SGHRS and YFSETQ. The CDR3 loop spans 15 amino acids. V dropped 1 base and J dropped 3; count of bases not matched to a gene: 6.

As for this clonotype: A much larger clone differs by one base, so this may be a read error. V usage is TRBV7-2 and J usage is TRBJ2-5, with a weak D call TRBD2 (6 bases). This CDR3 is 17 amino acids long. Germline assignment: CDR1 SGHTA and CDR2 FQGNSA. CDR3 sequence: CVSSQVSRDSNRETQYF. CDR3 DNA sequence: TGTGTCAGCAGCCAAGTCTCCCGGGACTCAAACCGGGAGACCCAGTACTTC.

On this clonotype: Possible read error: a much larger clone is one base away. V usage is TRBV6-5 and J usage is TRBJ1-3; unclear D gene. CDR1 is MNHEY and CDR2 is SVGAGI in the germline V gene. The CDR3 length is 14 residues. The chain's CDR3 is CASSYRRSGTTIYF. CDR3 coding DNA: TGTGCCAGCAGTTACCGCCGCTCTGGAACCACCATATATTTT.

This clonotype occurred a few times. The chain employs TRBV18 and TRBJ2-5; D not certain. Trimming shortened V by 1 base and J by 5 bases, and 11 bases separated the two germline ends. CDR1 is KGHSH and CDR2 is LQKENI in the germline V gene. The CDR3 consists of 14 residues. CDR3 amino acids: CASSPRQVRETQYF. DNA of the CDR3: TGTGCCAGCTCACCACGTCAGGTCAGGGAGACCCAGTACTTC.

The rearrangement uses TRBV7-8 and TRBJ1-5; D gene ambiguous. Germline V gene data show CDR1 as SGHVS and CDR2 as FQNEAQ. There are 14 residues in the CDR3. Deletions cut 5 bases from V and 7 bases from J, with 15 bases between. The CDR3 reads CASSAVFGLQPQHF. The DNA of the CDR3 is TGTGCCAGCAGCGCGGTCTTTGGGTTACAGCCCCAGCATTTT. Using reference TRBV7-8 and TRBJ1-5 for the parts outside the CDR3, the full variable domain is GAGVSQSPRYKVAKRGQDVALRCDPISGHVSLFWYQQALGQGPEFLTYFQNEAQLDKSGLPSDRFFAERPEGSVSTLKIQRTQQEDSAVYLCASSAVFGLQPQHFGDGTRLSIL.